This record looks at one T cell receptor beta chain sequence and its context. The record originates from a study of blood T cell repertoires in COVID-19. Across the whole study: PBMCs, B-cell-depleted T cells, or T cells provided the cDNA or gDNA that made up the material.

Under the authors' procedure: Amplification of reference gene primers was used by the study to estimate nucleated cell counts. Sequencing was performed with immunoSEQ multiplex PCR; in TCRdb, only in-frame clones are kept and a portion is missing. V and J calls plus clone size are reproduced from that table; the DNA served to infer D and trimming. The sample holds more than 25,000 clones, around 91% seen once. Germline CDR1 SNHLY, CDR2 FYNNEI. The length of the CDR3 is 15 residues. V lost 2 bases and J 0 bases, leaving 8 bases between the germline ends. The V call is TRBV2, the J call TRBJ2-1; possible D gene TRBD1, 5 bases. The sequencing sample was made of peripheral blood. The TCR was taken from a man older than 75 with acute or convalescent COVID-19. CDR3 sequence: CASSERQGSYNEQFF. CDR3 coding DNA: TGTGCCAGCAGTGAAAGGCAGGGCTCCTACAATGAGCAGTTCTTC.